This T cell receptor beta chain originates from a study of CD8 T cells in ankylosing spondylitis. Scientists made TCR beta libraries using quantitative 5'-RACE with molecular barcodes. One entry per CDR3 protein results from TCRdb running MiXCR on the 5' RACE reads. The table shows 800,000 to 900,000 distinct CDR3 sequences, with approximately 12% occurring only once. Trimming removed 5 bases at V and 7 bases at J, with 13 bases between. Germline assignment: CDR1 MNHEY and CDR2 SVGEGT. The CDR3 spans 13 residues. Study-level findings and limits: It appeared that ankylosing spondylitis blood was characterized by a TCR beta motif of several highly homologous variants. Prior literature has documented some motif variants in synovial fluid and blood from reactive arthritis. The disease-linked clones had a CD8+ phenotype and low blood frequencies.

About this clonotype itself: Its antigen is unknown.

Sequences were obtained from blood, either unsorted or a sorted T cell fraction (not recorded which). This sequence was found in a male donor with ankylosing spondylitis. This chain links TRBV6-2 or TRBV6-3 with TRBJ2-3; unclear D gene. The CDR3 DNA follows: TGTGCCAGCAGTGGACGGCTAGGGAATACGCAGTATTTT. Amino acid sequence: CASSGRLGNTQYF.